These 10 T cell receptor beta chains originate from one sample sequenced in a study of a mutant IDH1 vaccine in newly diagnosed glioma. Time point meaning: baseline, week 1 (first vaccination visit). The treatment is: pre-vaccination baseline after standard-of-care therapy. TCRdb's copy holds only in-frame clones and misses some; the assay was immunoSEQ multiplex PCR. The sample lists tens of thousands of clones, 80% to 90% occurring once. Sequences were derived from PBMCs, sampled from a glioma patient treated with radiotherapy, temozolomide or both. Source of these receptors: a man between 18 and 35 years old with glioma.

The genes are TRBV30 and TRBJ1-2; tentatively, D is TRBD1 (5 bases). CDR1 GTSNPN and CDR2 SVGIG come from the germline V gene (reference sequence). The CDR3 is 12 amino acids. The V gene lost 4 bases and the J gene lost 4 bases, with 10 bases spanning the gap. CDR3 sequence reads: CAWNPGSYGYTF. CDR3 DNA sequence: TGTGCCTGGAACCCAGGGAGCTATGGCTACACCTTC.

This chain links TRBV20-1 with TRBJ2-3; D remains unclear. V lost 0 bases and J lost 6, with 4 bases in between. Germline CDR1 and CDR2: DFQATT and SNEGSKA (reference sequence). CDR3 length: 11 residues. CDR3 in amino acids: CSAREKDTQYF. The CDR3 DNA reads as TGCAGTGCTAGAGAGAAGGATACGCAGTATTTT.

The V gene is TRBV30, the J gene TRBJ2-2, with 11 nucleotides matching TRBD2. Germline CDR1 and CDR2: GTSNPN and SVGIG (reference sequence). There are 18 residues in the CDR3. After removal of 5 bases from V and 3 bases from J, the junction contained 14 bases not matched to a gene. CDR3 sequence reads: CAWWARGSGRAHTGELFF. The CDR3 DNA reads TGTGCCTGGTGGGCTAGGGGTAGCGGGAGGGCCCACACCGGGGAGCTGTTTTTT.

The rearrangement joins TRBV9 to TRBJ1-1; 9 nucleotides match TRBD1. Germline assignment: CDR1 SGDLS and CDR2 YYNGEE. Losses at the gene ends were 2 bases for V and 6 bases for J; bases not matched to a gene: 5. The CDR3 spans 14 residues. The CDR3 region is CASSVGTGRSEAFF. DNA for the CDR3: TGTGCCAGCAGCGTCGGGACAGGGCGATCTGAAGCTTTCTTT.

This clone was recorded only once. The V call is TRBV7-6, the J call TRBJ2-7, with 10 positions matching TRBD1. CDR3 length: 18 residues. V shed 3 bases and J 1 base; nucleotides not matched to a gene: 12. The germline V gene encodes CDR1 SGHVS and CDR2 FNYEAQ. The CDR3: CASSLQSGTGVWSYEQYF. The CDR3 bases are TGTGCCAGCAGCTTGCAATCCGGGACAGGGGTTTGGTCCTACGAGCAGTACTTC.

This chain joins TRBV5-6 and TRBJ2-1; D uncertain. V dropped 2 bases and J dropped 0 bases, with 12 bases sitting between them. Germline V CDR1 and CDR2: SGHDT, YYEEEE. This CDR3 comprises 16 residues. The CDR3, as DNA: TGTGCCAGCAGCTTAGGCCGGATGAGCTCCTACAATGAGCAGTTCTTC. Translation: CASSLGRMSSYNEQFF.

The chain is built from TRBV5-1 and TRBJ1-1; D perhaps matches TRBD1 (5 bases). With 6 bases removed from V and 1 base from J, the gap between germline ends came to 16 bases. The CDR3 contains 15 residues. The germline V gene encodes CDR1 SGHRS and CDR2 YFSETQ. The CDR3 DNA reads as TGCGCCAGCACCGCCTTTCCTGACAGGAACACTGAAGCTTTCTTT. Encoded protein: CASTAFPDRNTEAFF.

This clone is a singleton in its sample. This chain connects TRBV9 to TRBJ1-2; no firm D call. CDR1 SGDLS and CDR2 YYNGEE come from the germline V gene. Trimming took 3 bases from V and 4 from J, leaving 13 bases between them. The CDR3 runs 14 residues. CDR3 nucleotides: TGTGCCAGCAGCGGGGATACAGCTTCCTATGGCTACACCTTC. Translation gives CASSGDTASYGYTF.

This rearrangement joins TRBV11-2 to TRBJ1-6; D remains ambiguous. Germline V gives CDR1 SGHAT, CDR2 FQNNGV. The CDR3 is 15 residues long. Trimming took off 5 bases at V and 7 bases at J, with 15 bases between the two ends. Here the CDR3 DNA reads TGTGCCAGCAGCCCGCCGGAAGGTCGGAATTCACCCCTCCACTTT. Translating it yields CASSPPEGRNSPLHF.

With respect to this clone: Different DNA sequences within this sample yield the same CDR3. The chain links TRBV6-5 to TRBJ1-1, with no clear D. CDR1 is MNHEY, CDR2 SVGAGI, per germline. V shed 0 bases and J shed 1 base, with 9 bases lying between them. CDR3 length equals 15 residues. Here the CDR3 reads CASSYSRRANTEAFF. As DNA, the CDR3 is TGTGCCAGCAGTTACTCCCGGAGGGCGAACACTGAAGCTTTCTTT.